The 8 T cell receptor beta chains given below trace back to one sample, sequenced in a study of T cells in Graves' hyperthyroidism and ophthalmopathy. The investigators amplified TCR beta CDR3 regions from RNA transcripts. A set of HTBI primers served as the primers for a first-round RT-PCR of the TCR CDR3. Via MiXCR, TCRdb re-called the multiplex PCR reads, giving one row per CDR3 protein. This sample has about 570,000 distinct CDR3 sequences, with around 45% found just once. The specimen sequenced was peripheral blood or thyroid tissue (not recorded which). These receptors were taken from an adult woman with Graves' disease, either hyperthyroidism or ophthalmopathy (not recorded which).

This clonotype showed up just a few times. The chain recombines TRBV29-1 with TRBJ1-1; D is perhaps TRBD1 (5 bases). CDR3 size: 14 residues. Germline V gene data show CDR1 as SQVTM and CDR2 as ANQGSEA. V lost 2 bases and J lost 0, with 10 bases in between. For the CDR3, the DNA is TGCAGCGTTGAAAGCAGGGCGTTGAACACTGAAGCTTTCTTT. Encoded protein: CSVESRALNTEAFF. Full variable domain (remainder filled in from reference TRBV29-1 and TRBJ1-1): SAVISQKPSRDICQRGTSLTIQCQVDSQVTMMFWYRQQPGQSLTLIATANQGSEATYESGFVIDKFPISRPNLTFSTLTVSNMSPEDSSIYLCSVESRALNTEAFFGQGTRLTVV.

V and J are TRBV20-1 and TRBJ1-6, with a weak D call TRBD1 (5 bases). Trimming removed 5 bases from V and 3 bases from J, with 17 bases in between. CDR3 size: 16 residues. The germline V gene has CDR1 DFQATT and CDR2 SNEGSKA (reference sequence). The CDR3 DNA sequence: TGCAGTGCTGGCCATCGGGGACTGAACTATAATTCACCCCTCCACTTT. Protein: CSAGHRGLNYNSPLHF.

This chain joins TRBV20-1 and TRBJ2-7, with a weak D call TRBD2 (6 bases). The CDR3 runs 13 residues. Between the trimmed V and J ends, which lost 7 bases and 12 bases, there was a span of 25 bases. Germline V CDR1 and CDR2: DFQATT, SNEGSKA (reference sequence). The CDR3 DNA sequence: TGCAGTGGCAGGAGGGGCGGGGTGAGACCAGGGTACTTC. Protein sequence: CSGRRGGVRPGYF.

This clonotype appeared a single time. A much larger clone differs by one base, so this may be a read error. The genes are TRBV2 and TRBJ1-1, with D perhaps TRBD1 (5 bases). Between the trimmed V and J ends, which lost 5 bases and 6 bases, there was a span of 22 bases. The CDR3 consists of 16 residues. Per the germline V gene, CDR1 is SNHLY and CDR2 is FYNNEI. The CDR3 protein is CASSFPRGFRIAEAFF. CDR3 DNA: TGTGCCAGCAGTTTCCCTAGGGGATTTCGGATCGCTGAAGCTTTCTTT.

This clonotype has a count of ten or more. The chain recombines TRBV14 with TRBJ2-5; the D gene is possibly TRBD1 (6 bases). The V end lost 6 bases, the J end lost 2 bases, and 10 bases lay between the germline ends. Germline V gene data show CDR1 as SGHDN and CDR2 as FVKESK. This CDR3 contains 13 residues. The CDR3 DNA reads TGTGCCAGCAGTAAACAGGGTCAAGAGACCCAGTACTTC. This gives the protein CASSKQGQETQYF.

This CDR3 is CSARKGPTNEKLFF. CDR3 nucleotide sequence: TGCAGTGCTAGGAAGGGACCAACTAATGAAAAACTGTTTTTT. This chain uses TRBV20-1 with TRBJ1-4, with D tentatively TRBD1 (5 bases). Germline V gives CDR1 DFQATT, CDR2 SNEGSKA (reference sequence). This CDR3 has 14 residues. The V end was cut by 3 bases, the J end by 0 bases, with 8 bases between.

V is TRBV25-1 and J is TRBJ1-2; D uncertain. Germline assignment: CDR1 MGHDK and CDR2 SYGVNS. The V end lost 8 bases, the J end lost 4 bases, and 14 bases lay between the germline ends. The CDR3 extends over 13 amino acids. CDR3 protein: CASGAGPGYGYTF. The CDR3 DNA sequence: TGTGCCAGCGGCGCCGGACCTGGCTATGGCTACACCTTC.

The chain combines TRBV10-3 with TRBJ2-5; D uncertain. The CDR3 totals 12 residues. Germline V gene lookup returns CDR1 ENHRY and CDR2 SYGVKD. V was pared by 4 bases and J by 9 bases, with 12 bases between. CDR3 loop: CAISGVGQPQYF. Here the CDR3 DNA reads TGTGCCATCAGTGGGGTGGGCCAGCCCCAGTACTTC.